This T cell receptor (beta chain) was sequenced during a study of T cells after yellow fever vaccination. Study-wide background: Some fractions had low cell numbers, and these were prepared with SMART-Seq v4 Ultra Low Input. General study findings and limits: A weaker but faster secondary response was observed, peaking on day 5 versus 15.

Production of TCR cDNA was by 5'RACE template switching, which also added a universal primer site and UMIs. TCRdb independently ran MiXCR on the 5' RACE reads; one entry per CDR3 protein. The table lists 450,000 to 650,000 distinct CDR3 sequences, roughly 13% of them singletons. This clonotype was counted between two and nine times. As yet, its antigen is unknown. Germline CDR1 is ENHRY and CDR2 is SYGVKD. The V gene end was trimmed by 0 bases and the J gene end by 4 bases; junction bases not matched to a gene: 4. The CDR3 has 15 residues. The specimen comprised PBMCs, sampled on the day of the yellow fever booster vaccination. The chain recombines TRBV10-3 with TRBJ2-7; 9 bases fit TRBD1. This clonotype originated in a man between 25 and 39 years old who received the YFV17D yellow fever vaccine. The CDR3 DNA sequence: TGTGCCATCAGTGAGTCGGACAGGGGAGGGTACGAGCAGTACTTC. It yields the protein CAISESDRGGYEQYF.